The clone carrying this T cell receptor beta chain was seen more than once but under ten times. This record comes from a study of T cells after yellow fever vaccination. TCRdb fed the 5' RACE reads into MiXCR, producing one record per CDR3 protein. Of roughly 520,000 distinct CDR3 sequences listed, just over 20% are singletons. V was clipped by 3 bases and J by 6 bases; unmatched bases: 4. CDR3 length equals 15 residues. CDR1 and CDR2 (germline): SGHRS, YFSETQ. This specimen consisted of PBMCs, obtained approximately 20 days after the first yellow fever vaccination. This clonotype originated in a man between 18 and 29 years old who received the YFV17D yellow fever vaccine. The J gene is TRBJ2-1, the V gene TRBV5-1; the match to TRBD2 covers 12 bases. CDR3 residues: CASSSSSGGANEQFF. The CDR3 DNA sequence: TGCGCCAGCAGCTCATCTAGCGGGGGGGCCAATGAGCAGTTCTTC.